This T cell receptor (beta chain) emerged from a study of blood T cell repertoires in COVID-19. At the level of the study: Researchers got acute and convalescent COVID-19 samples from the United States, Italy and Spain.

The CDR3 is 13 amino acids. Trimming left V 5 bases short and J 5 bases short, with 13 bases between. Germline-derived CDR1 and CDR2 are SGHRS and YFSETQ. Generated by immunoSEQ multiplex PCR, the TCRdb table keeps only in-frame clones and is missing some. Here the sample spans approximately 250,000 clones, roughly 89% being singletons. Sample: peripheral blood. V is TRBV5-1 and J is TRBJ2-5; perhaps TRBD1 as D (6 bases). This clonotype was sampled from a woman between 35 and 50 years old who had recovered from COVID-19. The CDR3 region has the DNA TGCGCCAGCAGGCACAGGGCTGGCGAGACCCAGTACTTC. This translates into CASRHRAGETQYF.